The rows below give T cell receptor beta chains drawn from one sample of a study of cytomegalovirus exposure and HLA in healthy donors. Only in-frame clones appear in the TCRdb table, and some are missing; sequencing was by immunoSEQ multiplex PCR. This repertoire shows about 150,000 clones, over 70% found once; its top ten account for around 2.3%. Sequenced input: PBMCs. These receptors originate from a man aged 30 to 45 in good health and CMV-seronegative. Each CDR3 is given with its conserved first and last residue. A D gene is named only where the DNA matches it firmly. Expanded clones are given a class, and other clones once, few, many or no size at all.

CAVPGQGANEQFF TGCGCCGTTCCGGGACAGGGGGCTAATGAGCAGTTCTTC . TRBJ2-1 TRBD1 TRBV5-1 13
CSVRQGCEQYF TGCAGCGTTCGACAGGGGTGCGAGCAGTACTTC few TRBJ2-7 TRBD1 TRBV29-1 11
CAWSVSQGKQPQHF TGTGCCTGGAGTGTATCACAGGGAAAACAGCCCCAGCATTTT . TRBJ1-5 . TRBV30 14
CASSAGTGKGQPQHF TGTGCCAGTAGTGCCGGGACAGGGAAAGGTCAGCCCCAGCATTTT few TRBJ1-5 TRBD1 TRBV19 15
CASSRTGEAETQYF TGTGCCAGCAGCCGGACAGGGGAGGCGGAGACCCAGTACTTC . TRBJ2-5 TRBD1 TRBV6-5 14
CASSQDLGRGTDTQYF TGTGCCAGCAGCCAAGATCTCGGTCGAGGCACAGATACGCAGTATTTT . TRBJ2-3 . TRBV14 16
CASSLQGANTEAFF TGTGCCAGCAGCTTGCAGGGGGCTAACACTGAAGCTTTCTTT few TRBJ1-1 TRBD1 TRBV7-3 14
CASSEAVGQINEKLFF TGTGCCAGCAGTGAAGCGGTGGGACAGATTAATGAAAAACTGTTTTTT . TRBJ1-4 TRBD1 TRBV6-1 16
CASSLPTGAEAFF TGTGCCAGCAGCTTACCCACAGGGGCTGAAGCTTTCTTT . TRBJ1-1 TRBD1 TRBV7-9 13
CASSLGAGRNNEQFF TGTGCCAGCAGCTTAGGTGCGGGGAGGAACAATGAGCAGTTCTTC . TRBJ2-1 . TRBV7-9 15
CASSLEPGLRYEQYF TGTGCCAGCAGCTTGGAGCCGGGTCTTCGCTACGAGCAGTACTTC . TRBJ2-7 . TRBV5-8 15
CASSPGTGDSYEQYF TGTGCCAGCAGCCCAGGGACAGGGGATTCCTACGAGCAGTACTTC . TRBJ2-7 TRBD1 TRBV5-6 15
CASSPRQGDSYEQYF TGTGCCAGCTCACCACGACAGGGGGACTCCTACGAGCAGTACTTC . TRBJ2-7 TRBD1 TRBV18 15
CASSLGDRQETQYF TGTGCCAGCAGCTTAGGGGACAGACAAGAGACCCAGTACTTC . TRBJ2-5 TRBD1 TRBV7-3 14
CASLDRGSTGELFF TGTGCCAGCCTCGACAGGGGGAGCACCGGGGAGCTGTTTTTT . TRBJ2-2 TRBD1 TRBV28 14
CASSHTGTNYGYTF TGTGCCAGCAGTCACACCGGGACAAACTATGGCTACACCTTC few TRBJ1-2 . TRBV27 14
CASSLAGGNNEQFF TGTGCCAGCAGCTTAGCAGGGGGAAACAATGAGCAGTTCTTC . TRBJ2-1 . TRBV7-6 14
CASSGEGTWYF TGCGCCAGCAGCGGGGAGGGGACGTGGTACTTC . TRBJ2-7 TRBD2 TRBV5-1 11
CAISGTLYEQYF TGTGCCATCAGCGGGACACTCTACGAGCAGTACTTC . TRBJ2-7 . TRBV10-3 12
CASSYSSGTGAHEQYF TGTGCCAGCAGTTACTCCTCCGGGACAGGGGCTCACGAGCAGTACTTC few TRBJ2-7 TRBD1 TRBV6-5 16
CASSLASGTTADTQYF TGCGCCAGCAGCTTGGCCTCCGGGACAACGGCAGATACGCAGTATTTT . TRBJ2-3 . TRBV5-1 16
CASSSAGGNPEAFF TGCGCCAGCAGCTCCGCGGGGGGGAACCCTGAAGCTTTCTTT . TRBJ1-1 . TRBV5-1 14
CASSALAGQETQYF TGTGCCAGCAGTGCGCTAGCGGGGCAAGAGACCCAGTACTTC . TRBJ2-5 TRBD2 TRBV2 14
CASSQDRGEKLFF TGCGCCAGCAGCCAGGACAGGGGGGAAAAACTGTTTTTT . TRBJ1-4 TRBD1 TRBV4-3 13
CASSVRTGGTEAFF TGTGCCAGCAGTGTGCGGACAGGTGGTACTGAAGCTTTCTTT . TRBJ1-1 TRBD1 TRBV28 14
CASSFPGLYNEQFF TGTGCCAGTAGTTTTCCGGGACTGTACAATGAGCAGTTCTTC . TRBJ2-1 . TRBV19 14
CASRLSSYVDEQYF TGTGCCAGCCGATTATCGTCCTACGTCGACGAGCAGTACTTC . TRBJ2-7 . TRBV27 14
CASSSAGTSGTDTQYF TGTGCCAGCAGCTCCGCCGGGACTAGCGGTACAGATACGCAGTATTTT . TRBJ2-3 TRBD2 TRBV5-8 16
CAWSDNSYEQYF TGTGCCTGGAGTGACAATTCTTACGAGCAGTACTTC . TRBJ2-7 . TRBV30 12
CASSSTGEAEKLFF TGTGCCAGCAGCTCAACAGGGGAGGCTGAAAAACTGTTTTTT few TRBJ1-4 TRBD1 TRBV7-2 14
CASSEGQSSCRAFF TGTGCCAGCAGCGAGGGACAGAGCAGTTGTCGGGCTTTCTTT . TRBJ1-1 TRBD1 TRBV7-2 14
CASKQEMNTEAFF TGTGCCAGCAAGCAGGAAATGAACACTGAAGCTTTCTTT . TRBJ1-1 . TRBV2 13
CASSRTGENQPQNF TGTGCCAGCAGTAGGACAGGGGAAAATCAGCCCCAGAATTTT . TRBJ1-5 TRBD1 TRBV2 14
CASSTGTSGGGETQYF TGTGCCAGCAGCACGGGGACTAGCGGGGGGGGAGAGACCCAGTACTTC . TRBJ2-5 TRBD2 TRBV11-2 16
CASSKGAQGHEQYF TGTGCCAGCAGCAAAGGTGCACAGGGCCACGAGCAGTACTTC . TRBJ2-7 . TRBV21-1 14
CASSLGQPYGYTF TGTGCCAGCAGCTTAGGACAGCCCTATGGCTACACCTTC . TRBJ1-2 . TRBV7-2 13
CASSLLGSTEAFF TGTGCCAGCAGCTTGTTGGGGAGCACTGAAGCTTTCTTT . TRBJ1-1 . TRBV5-6 13
CASSPPQGSNEQFF TGTGCCAGCTCACCACCACAGGGGAGCAATGAGCAGTTCTTC . TRBJ2-1 TRBD1 TRBV18 14
CASSWYQDTGELFF TGTGCCAGCAGTTGGTATCAGGACACCGGGGAGCTGTTTTTT . TRBJ2-2 . TRBV6-5 14
CASSTDSYNEQFF TGTGCCAGCAGCACGGACAGTTACAATGAGCAGTTCTTC . TRBJ2-1 . TRBV7-7 13
CASSFSRGGPYEQYF TGTGCCAGCAGTTTTTCCCGGGGGGGCCCCTACGAGCAGTACTTC . TRBJ2-7 TRBD2 TRBV28 15
CASSTDRANYGYTF TGTGCCAGCTCCACGGACAGAGCTAACTATGGCTACACCTTC few TRBJ1-2 . TRBV6-1 14
CASRMMGGSRNYGYTF TGTGCCAGCAGAATGATGGGGGGTAGTAGGAACTATGGCTACACCTTC few TRBJ1-2 . TRBV5-4 16
CASSPSSRPPGGYTF TGTGCCAGCAGCCCTAGTTCCCGTCCCCCTGGGGGCTACACCTTC once TRBJ1-2 . TRBV28 15
CASSNGDTQYF TGTGCCAGTAGTAACGGGGATACGCAGTATTTT . TRBJ2-3 . TRBV19 11
CASSQGTGDLDEQYF TGCGCCAGCAGCCAAGGAACAGGGGATTTGGACGAGCAGTACTTC . TRBJ2-7 TRBD1 TRBV4-3 15
CASSPGTGGPYEQYF TGTGCCAGCAGCCCCGGGACAGGGGGCCCCTACGAGCAGTACTTC . TRBJ2-7 TRBD1 TRBV14 15
CASSFSEGGLGYTF TGTGCCAGCAGCTTTTCGGAAGGGGGCCTTGGCTACACCTTC . TRBJ1-2 TRBD1 TRBV5-4 14
CSEEDEKLFF TGCAGTGAAGAGGATGAAAAACTGTTTTTT few TRBJ1-4 . TRBV20-1 10
CASSLTASGGGNQPQHF TGTGCCAGCAGCTTAACCGCCTCAGGGGGCGGCAATCAGCCCCAGCATTTT . TRBJ1-5 TRBD1 TRBV7-2 17
CASSGGTPVGAQYF TGTGCCAGCAGCGGAGGGACCCCGGTTGGGGCCCAGTACTTC few TRBJ2-5 . TRBV7-2 14
CASSKGLAGELTDTQYF TGTGCCAGCAGCAAGGGACTAGCGGGGGAACTCACAGATACGCAGTATTTT . TRBJ2-3 TRBD2 TRBV28 17
CASSQSLATSTDTQYF TGTGCCAGCAGCCAATCTTTAGCGACTAGCACAGATACGCAGTATTTT . TRBJ2-3 . TRBV16 16
CSARPGTQYF TGCAGTGCAAGGCCAGGGACCCAGTACTTC . TRBJ2-5 . TRBV20-1 10
CASSQPLTGGRGEQYF TGTGCCAGCAGCCAACCGTTGACAGGGGGCCGGGGCGAGCAGTACTTC . TRBJ2-7 TRBD1 TRBV14 16